The 8 T cell receptor beta chains presented below share a single source sample, sequenced in a study of T cell repertoires in cytomegalovirus infection. These receptors' targets are unknown. TCRdb fed the reads into MiXCR, producing one record per CDR3 protein. The sample includes fewer than 350,000 distinct CDR3 sequences, almost 30% of them seen just once. The sample consisted of cultured PBMCs, taken from culture after CMV antigen stimulation. The source is a human donor in good health (CMV status not recorded). Some clones in this sample may be carry-over from other donors' samples.

The chain is built from TRBV24-1 and TRBJ2-1, with D unclear. From germline, CDR1 is KGHDR and CDR2 SFDVKD. The CDR3 covers 13 residues. V was shortened by 3 bases and J by 3 bases, with 5 bases between the two germline ends. CDR3 sequence (DNA): TGTGCCACCAGTGATAGGCTCTACAATGAGCAGTTCTTC. This translates into CATSDRLYNEQFF.

This chain joins TRBV19 and TRBJ2-1; 8 bases agree with TRBD2. J was trimmed by 2 bases and V by 5 bases; bases with no gene match: 8. The CDR3 is 16 residues long. The germline V gene has CDR1 LNHDA and CDR2 SQIVND (reference sequence). CDR3 protein: CASSPLGRGAYNEQFF. In DNA form, the CDR3 reads TGTGCCAGTAGTCCCCTGGGGCGGGGGGCCTACAATGAGCAGTTCTTC.

This clonotype was counted only a few times. The J gene is TRBJ2-1, the V gene TRBV19; 12 nucleotides line up with TRBD2. Germline V gene data show CDR1 as LNHDA and CDR2 as SQIVND (reference sequence). V shed 5 bases and J 7 bases; nucleotides not matched to a gene: 3. There are 14 residues in the CDR3. The CDR3 nucleotides read TGTGCCAGTAGTCGCCTAGCGGGAGGGAATGAGCAGTTCTTC. It encodes CASSRLAGGNEQFF.

This clonotype was counted only a few times. This sequence joins TRBV28 and TRBJ2-3; 9 bases map to TRBD2. Germline CDR1 is MDHEN and CDR2 is SYDVKM. V lost 5 bases, J lost 15 bases, and 9 bases stayed unmatched. The CDR3 runs 12 residues. CDR3 amino acids: CASSAGSGSPYF. CDR3 in DNA: TGTGCCAGCAGTGCTGGTAGCGGGAGTCCTTATTTT.

The chain carries TRBV29-1 and TRBJ2-1; tentatively, D is TRBD2 (5 bases). Germline loops: CDR1 SQVTM, CDR2 ANQGSEA. With 6 bases removed from V and 8 bases from J, the gap between germline ends came to 17 bases. The CDR3 runs to 13 residues. CDR3 in amino acids: CSVPRTGLYEQFF. CDR3 nucleotide sequence: TGCAGCGTCCCCAGGACTGGATTATATGAGCAGTTCTTC.

The genes are TRBV5-6 and TRBJ2-7; no reliable D call. Trimming stripped 4 bases from V and 3 bases from J, with 20 bases between. Per germline, CDR1 SGHDT and CDR2 YYEEEE. The CDR3 is 16 residues long. The CDR3 loop is CASSLRSPRTLYEQYF. The CDR3 region has the DNA TGTGCCAGCAGCCTCCGCAGCCCTAGAACCCTCTACGAGCAGTACTTC.

Written as DNA, the CDR3 is TGTGCCAGCAGCTTAGCGGGGGGGGGAGGGCCTTACAATGAGCAGTTCTTC. Amino acids: CASSLAGGGGPYNEQFF. The chain uses TRBV7-9 and TRBJ2-1, with 7 bases identical to TRBD2. Germline V gene sequence: CDR1 SEHNR, CDR2 FQNEAQ (reference sequence). The CDR3 contains 17 residues. V lost 0 bases, J lost 4 bases, and 9 bases stayed unmatched.

At least ten counts were recorded for this clonotype. The CDR3 DNA is TGTGCCAGCAGTTTAGGGTTAGGGTTGAACACTGAAGCTTTCTTT. Its translation is CASSLGLGLNTEAFF. The J gene is TRBJ1-1, the V gene TRBV12-3 or TRBV12-4; D is ambiguous. CDR3 length: 15 amino acids. Trimming left V 1 base short and J 0 bases short, with 9 bases between.